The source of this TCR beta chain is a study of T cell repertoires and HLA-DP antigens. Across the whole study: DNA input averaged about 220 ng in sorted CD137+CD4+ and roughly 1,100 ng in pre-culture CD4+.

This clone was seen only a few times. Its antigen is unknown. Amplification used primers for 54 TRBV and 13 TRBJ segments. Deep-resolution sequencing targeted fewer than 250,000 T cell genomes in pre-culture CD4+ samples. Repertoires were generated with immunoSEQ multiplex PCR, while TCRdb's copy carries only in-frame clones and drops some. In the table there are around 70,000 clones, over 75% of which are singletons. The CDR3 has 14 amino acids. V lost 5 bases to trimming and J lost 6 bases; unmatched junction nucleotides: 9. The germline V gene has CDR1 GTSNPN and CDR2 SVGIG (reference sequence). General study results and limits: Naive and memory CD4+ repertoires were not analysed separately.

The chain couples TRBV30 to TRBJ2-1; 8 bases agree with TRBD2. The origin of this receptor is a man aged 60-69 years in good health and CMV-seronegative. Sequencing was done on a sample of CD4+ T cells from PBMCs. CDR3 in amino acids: CAWGAIAGPNEQFF. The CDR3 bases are TGTGCCTGGGGTGCCATAGCGGGACCCAATGAGCAGTTCTTC.